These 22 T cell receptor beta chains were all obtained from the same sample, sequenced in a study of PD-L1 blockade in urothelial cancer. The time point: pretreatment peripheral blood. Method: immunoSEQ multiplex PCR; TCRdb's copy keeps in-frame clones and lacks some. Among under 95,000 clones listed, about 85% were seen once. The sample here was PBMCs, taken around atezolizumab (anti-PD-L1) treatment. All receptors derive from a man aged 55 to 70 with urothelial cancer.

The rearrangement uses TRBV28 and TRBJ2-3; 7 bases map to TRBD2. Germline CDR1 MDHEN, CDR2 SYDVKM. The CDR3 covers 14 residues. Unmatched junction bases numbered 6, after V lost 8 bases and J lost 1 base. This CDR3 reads CASLRGGGTDTQYF. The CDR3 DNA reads TGTGCCAGCTTGAGGGGAGGGGGCACAGATACGCAGTATTTT.

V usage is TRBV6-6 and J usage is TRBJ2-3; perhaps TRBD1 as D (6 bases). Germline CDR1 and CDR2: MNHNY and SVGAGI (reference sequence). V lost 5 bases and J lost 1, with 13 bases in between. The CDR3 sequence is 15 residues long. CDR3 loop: CASSRGGPGTDTQYF. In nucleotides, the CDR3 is TGTGCCAGCAGTCGAGGGGGTCCAGGCACAGATACGCAGTATTTT.

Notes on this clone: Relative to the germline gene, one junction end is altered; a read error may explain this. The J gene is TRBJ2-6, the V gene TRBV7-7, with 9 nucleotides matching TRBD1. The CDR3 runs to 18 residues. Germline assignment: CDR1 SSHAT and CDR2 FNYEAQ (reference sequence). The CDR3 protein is CASSLATQGAAGANVLTF. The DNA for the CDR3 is TGTGCTAGCAGCTTAGCGACACAGGGGGCGGCTGGGGCCAACGTCCTGACTTTC.

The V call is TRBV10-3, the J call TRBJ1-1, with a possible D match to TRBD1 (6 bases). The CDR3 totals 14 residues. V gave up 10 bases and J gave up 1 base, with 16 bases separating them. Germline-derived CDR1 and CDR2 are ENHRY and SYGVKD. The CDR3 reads CATQPGHQNTEAFF. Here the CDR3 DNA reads TGTGCCACCCAACCGGGACACCAGAACACTGAAGCTTTCTTT.

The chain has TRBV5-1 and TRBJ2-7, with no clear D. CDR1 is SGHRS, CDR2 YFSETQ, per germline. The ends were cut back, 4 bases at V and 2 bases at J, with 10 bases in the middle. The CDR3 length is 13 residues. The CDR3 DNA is TGCGCCAGCAGCGCCGGCAGCGCCTACGAGCAGTACTTC. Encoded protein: CASSAGSAYEQYF.

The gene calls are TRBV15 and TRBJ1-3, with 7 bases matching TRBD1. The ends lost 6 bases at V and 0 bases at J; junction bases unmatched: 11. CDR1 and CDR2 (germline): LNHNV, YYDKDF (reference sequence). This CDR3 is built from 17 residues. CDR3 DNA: TGTGCCACCAGTCCTCGCCGACAGGGACTCTCTGGAAACACCATATATTTT. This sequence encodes CATSPRRQGLSGNTIYF.

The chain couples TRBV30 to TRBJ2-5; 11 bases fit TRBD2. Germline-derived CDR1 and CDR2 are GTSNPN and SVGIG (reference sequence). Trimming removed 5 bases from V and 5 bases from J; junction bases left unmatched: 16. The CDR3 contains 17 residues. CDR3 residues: CAWSIRGSGRGLETQYF. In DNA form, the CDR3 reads TGTGCCTGGTCCATACGGGGTAGCGGGAGGGGGCTGGAGACCCAGTACTTC.

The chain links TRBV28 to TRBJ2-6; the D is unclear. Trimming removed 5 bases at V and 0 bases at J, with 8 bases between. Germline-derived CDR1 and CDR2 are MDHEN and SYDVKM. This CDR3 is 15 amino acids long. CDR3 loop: CASSERSSGANVLTF. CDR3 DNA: TGTGCCAGCAGTGAGCGTAGCTCTGGGGCCAACGTCCTGACTTTC.

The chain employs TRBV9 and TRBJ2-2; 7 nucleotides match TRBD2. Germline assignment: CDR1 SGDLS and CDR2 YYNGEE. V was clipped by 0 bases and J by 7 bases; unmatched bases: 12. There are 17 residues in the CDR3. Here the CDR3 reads CASSVDGSGLVGGELFF. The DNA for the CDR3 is TGTGCCAGCAGCGTAGACGGCAGTGGACTAGTCGGCGGGGAGCTGTTTTTT.

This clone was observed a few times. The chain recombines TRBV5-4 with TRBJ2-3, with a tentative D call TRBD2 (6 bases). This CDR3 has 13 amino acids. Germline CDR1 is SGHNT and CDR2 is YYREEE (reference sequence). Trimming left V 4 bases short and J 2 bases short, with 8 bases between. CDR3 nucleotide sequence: TGTGCCAGCAGCCGGGACTCCACAGATACGCAGTATTTT. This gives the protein CASSRDSTDTQYF.

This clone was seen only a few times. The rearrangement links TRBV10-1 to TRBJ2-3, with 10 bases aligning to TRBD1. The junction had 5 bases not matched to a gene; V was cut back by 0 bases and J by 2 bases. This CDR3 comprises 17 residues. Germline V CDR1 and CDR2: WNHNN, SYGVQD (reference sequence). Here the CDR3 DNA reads TGCGCCAGCAGTGAGTCCCGACAGGGGGCTACCACAGATACGCAGTATTTT. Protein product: CASSESRQGATTDTQYF.

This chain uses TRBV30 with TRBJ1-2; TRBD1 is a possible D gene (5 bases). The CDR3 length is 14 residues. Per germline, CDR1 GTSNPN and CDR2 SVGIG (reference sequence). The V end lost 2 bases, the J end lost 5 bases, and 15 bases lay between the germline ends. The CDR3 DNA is TGTGCCTGGAGTAGGAACAAGGGGCCATATGGCTACACCTTC. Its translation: CAWSRNKGPYGYTF.

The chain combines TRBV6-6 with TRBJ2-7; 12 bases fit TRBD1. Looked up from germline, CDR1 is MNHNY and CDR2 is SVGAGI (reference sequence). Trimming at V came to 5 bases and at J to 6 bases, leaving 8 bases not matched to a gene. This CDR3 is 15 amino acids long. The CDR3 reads CASSPGGTGGAEQYF. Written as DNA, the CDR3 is TGTGCCAGCAGTCCCGGTGGGACAGGGGGCGCCGAGCAGTACTTC.

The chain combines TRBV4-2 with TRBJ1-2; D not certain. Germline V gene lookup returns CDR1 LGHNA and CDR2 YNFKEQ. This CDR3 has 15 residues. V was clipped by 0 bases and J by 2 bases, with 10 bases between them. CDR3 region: CASSQDDGRNYGYTF. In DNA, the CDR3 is TGTGCCAGCAGCCAAGACGACGGCAGGAACTATGGCTACACCTTC.

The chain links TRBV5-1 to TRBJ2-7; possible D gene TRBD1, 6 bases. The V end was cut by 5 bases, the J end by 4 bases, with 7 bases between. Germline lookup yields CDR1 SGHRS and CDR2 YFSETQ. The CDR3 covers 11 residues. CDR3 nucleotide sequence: TGCGCCAGCAGAACAGGGTACGAGCAGTACTTC. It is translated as CASRTGYEQYF.

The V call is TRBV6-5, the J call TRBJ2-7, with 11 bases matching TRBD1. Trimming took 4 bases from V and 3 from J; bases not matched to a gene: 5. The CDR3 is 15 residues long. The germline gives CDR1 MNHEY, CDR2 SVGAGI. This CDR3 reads CASSSPGQGVYEQYF. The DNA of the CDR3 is TGTGCCAGCAGTTCTCCGGGACAGGGGGTCTACGAGCAGTACTTC.

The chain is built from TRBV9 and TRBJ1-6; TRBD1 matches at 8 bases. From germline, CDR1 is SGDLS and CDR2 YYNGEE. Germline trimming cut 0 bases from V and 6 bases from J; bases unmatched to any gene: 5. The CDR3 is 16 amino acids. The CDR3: CASSVDDRGGNSPLHF. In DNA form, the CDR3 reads TGTGCCAGCAGCGTAGATGACAGGGGAGGTAATTCACCCCTCCACTTT.

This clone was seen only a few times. Here the CDR3 DNA reads TGTGCCAGCTCTCGTTCCCTAGCGGGAGGGCTAGAGACCCAGTACTTC. Amino acid sequence: CASSRSLAGGLETQYF. The chain carries TRBV18 and TRBJ2-5; 12 bases are a match to TRBD2. This CDR3 comprises 16 residues. Germline CDR1 reads KGHSH; CDR2 reads LQKENI. Trimming cost V 6 bases and J 4 bases; bases outside gene matches: 9.

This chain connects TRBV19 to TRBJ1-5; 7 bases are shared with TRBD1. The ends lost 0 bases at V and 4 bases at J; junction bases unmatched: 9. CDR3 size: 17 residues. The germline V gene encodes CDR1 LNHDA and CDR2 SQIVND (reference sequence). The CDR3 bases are TGTGCCAGTAGTATAGATCCGGGGACAGAAATTAATCAGCCCCAGCATTTT. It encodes CASSIDPGTEINQPQHF.

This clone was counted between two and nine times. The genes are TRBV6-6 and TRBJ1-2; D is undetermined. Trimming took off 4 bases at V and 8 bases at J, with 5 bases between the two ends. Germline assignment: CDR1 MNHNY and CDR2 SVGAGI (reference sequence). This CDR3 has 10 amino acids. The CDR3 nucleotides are TGTGCCAGCAGTTGGGAGGGCTACACCTTC. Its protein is CASSWEGYTF.

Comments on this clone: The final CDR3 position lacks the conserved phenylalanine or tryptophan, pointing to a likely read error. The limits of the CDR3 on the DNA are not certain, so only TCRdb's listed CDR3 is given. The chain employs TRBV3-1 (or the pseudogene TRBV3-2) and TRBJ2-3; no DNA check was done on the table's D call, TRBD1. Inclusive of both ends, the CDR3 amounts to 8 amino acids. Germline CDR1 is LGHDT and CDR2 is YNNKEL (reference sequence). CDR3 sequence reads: CASSQSQA.

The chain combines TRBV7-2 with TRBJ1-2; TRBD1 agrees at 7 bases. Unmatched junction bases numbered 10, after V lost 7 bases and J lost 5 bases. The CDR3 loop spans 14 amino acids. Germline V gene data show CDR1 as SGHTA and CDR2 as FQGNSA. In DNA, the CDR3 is TGTGCCAGCACCGGTAGTTCGGGACAGTATGGCTACACCTTC. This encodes CASTGSSGQYGYTF.